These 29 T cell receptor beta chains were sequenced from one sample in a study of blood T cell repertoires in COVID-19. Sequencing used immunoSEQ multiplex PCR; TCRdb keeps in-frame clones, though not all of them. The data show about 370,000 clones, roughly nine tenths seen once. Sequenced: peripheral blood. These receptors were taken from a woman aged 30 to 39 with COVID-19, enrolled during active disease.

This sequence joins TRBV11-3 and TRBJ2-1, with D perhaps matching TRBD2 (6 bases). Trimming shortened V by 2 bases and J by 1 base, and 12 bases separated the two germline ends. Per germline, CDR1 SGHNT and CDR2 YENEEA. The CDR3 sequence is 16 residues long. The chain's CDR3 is CASSLPGGTSYNEQFF. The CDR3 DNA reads TGTGCCAGCAGCTTACCGGGCGGGACGTCCTACAATGAGCAGTTCTTC.

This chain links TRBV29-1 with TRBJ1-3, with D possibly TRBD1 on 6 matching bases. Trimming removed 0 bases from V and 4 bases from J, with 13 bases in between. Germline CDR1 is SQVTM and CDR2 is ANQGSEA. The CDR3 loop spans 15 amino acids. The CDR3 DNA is TGCAGCGTTGAAGATCCTTGGGGGGGCGGAAACACCATATATTTT. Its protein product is CSVEDPWGGGNTIYF.

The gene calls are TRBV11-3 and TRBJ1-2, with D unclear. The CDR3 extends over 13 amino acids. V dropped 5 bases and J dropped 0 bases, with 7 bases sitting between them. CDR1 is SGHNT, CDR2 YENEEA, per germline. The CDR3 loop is CASSPHPNYGYTF. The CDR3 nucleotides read TGTGCCAGCAGCCCCCATCCTAACTATGGCTACACCTTC.

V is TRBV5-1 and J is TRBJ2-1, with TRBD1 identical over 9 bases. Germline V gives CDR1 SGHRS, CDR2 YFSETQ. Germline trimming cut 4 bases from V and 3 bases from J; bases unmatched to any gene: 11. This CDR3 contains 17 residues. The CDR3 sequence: CASSPSPGTGIYNEQFF. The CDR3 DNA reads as TGCGCCAGCAGCCCCTCCCCCGGGACAGGGATCTACAATGAGCAGTTCTTC.

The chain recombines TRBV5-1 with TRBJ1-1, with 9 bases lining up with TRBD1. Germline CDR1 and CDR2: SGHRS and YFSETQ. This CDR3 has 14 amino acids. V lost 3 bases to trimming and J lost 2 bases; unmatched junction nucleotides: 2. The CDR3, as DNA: TGCGCCAGCAGCTGGGGACAGGGAAACACTGAAGCTTTCTTT. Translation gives CASSWGQGNTEAFF.

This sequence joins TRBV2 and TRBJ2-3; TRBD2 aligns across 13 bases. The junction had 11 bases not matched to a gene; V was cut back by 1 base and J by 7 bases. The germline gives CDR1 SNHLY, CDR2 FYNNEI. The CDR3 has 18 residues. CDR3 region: CASSEVGRTSGSPNTQYF. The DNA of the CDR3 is TGTGCCAGCAGTGAAGTTGGGAGGACTAGCGGGAGCCCAAATACGCAGTATTTT.

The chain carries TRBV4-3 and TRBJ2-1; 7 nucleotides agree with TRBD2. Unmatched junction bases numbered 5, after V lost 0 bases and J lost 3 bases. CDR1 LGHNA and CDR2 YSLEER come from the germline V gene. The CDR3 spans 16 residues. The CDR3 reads CASSQDNGGNYNEQFF. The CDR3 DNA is TGCGCCAGCAGCCAAGACAACGGGGGGAACTACAATGAGCAGTTCTTC.

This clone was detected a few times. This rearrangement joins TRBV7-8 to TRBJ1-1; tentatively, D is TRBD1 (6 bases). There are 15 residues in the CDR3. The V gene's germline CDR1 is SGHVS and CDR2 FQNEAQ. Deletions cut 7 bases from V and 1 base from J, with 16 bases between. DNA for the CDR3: TGTGCCAGCACCGGAACTACAGGGAGGAACACTGAAGCTTTCTTT. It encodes CASTGTTGRNTEAFF.

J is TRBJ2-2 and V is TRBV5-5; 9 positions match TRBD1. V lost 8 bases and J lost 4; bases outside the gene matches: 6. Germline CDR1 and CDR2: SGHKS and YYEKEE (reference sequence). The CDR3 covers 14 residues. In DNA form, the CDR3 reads TGTGCCAGTTCACAGGGGGCTAGCACCGGGGAGCTGTTTTTT. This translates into CASSQGASTGELFF.

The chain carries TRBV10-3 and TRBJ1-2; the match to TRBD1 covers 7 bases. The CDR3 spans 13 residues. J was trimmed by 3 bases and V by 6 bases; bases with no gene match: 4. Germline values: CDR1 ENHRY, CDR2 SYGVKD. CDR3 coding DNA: TGTGCCATCAGCAACACAGGGGACTATGGCTACACCTTC. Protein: CAISNTGDYGYTF.

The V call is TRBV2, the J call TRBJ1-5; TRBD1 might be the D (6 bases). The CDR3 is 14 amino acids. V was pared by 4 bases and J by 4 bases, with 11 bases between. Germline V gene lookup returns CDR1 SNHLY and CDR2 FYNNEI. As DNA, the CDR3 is TGTGCCAGCAGTGGGAACAGGGAAAATCAGCCCCAGCATTTT. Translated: CASSGNRENQPQHF.

The CDR3 here is CASSYPRREGQRDEQFF. The CDR3 DNA reads as TGCGCCAGCAGCTACCCCAGGAGAGAGGGACAAAGGGATGAGCAGTTCTTC. The chain is built from TRBV5-1 and TRBJ2-1; D may be TRBD1 (6 bases). The CDR3 runs to 17 residues. Trimming took 3 bases from V and 8 from J, leaving 24 bases between them. CDR1 and CDR2 from the germline V gene are SGHRS and YFSETQ.

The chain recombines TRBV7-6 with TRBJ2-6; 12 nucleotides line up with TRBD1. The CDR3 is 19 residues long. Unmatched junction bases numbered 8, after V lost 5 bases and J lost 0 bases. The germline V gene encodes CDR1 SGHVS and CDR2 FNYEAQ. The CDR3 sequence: CASSPRGQGAASGANVLTF. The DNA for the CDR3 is TGTGCCAGCAGCCCGAGGGGACAGGGGGCTGCCTCTGGGGCCAACGTCCTGACTTTC.

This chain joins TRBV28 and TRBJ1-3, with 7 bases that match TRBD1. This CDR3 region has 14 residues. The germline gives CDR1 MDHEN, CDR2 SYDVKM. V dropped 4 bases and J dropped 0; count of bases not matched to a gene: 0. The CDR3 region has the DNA TGTGCCAGCAGTTCAGGGGGCTCTGGAAACACCATATATTTT. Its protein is CASSSGGSGNTIYF.

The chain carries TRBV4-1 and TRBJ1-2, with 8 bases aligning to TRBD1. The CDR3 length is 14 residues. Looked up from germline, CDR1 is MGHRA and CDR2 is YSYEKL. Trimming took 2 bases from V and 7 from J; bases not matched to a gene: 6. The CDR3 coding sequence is TGCGCCAGCAGCCAACCCCGACAGGGGTCTGGCTACACCTTC. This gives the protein CASSQPRQGSGYTF.

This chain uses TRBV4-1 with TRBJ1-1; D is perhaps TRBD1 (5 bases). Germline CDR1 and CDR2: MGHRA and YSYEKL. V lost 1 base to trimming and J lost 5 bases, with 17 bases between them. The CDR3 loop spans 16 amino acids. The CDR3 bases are TGCGCCAGCAGCCAAGGCGCCCGGGGGTCCCTGACTGAAGCTTTCTTT. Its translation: CASSQGARGSLTEAFF.

CDR3 amino acids: CASSAYRDSNQPQHF. CDR3 DNA: TGTGCCAGCAGCGCTTACAGGGATAGCAATCAGCCCCAGCATTTT. The genes are TRBV4-2 and TRBJ1-5; tentatively, D is TRBD1 (6 bases). The germline CDR1 and CDR2 sequences are LGHNA and YNFKEQ. The CDR3 contains 15 residues. Deletions cut 5 bases from V and 0 bases from J, with 11 bases between.

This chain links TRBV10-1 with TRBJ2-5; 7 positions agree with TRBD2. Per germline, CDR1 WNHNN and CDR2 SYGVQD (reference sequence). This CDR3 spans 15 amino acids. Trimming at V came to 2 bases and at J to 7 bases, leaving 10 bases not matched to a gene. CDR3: CASSEGGGVRRTQYF. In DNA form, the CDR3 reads TGCGCCAGCAGTGAGGGGGGGGGAGTCCGGCGGACCCAGTACTTC.

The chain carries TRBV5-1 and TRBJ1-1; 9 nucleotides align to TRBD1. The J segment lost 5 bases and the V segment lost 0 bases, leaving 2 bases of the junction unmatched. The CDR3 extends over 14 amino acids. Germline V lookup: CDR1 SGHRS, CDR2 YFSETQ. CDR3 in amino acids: CASSLGQGETEAFF. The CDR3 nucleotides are TGCGCCAGCAGCTTGGGACAGGGGGAAACTGAAGCTTTCTTT.

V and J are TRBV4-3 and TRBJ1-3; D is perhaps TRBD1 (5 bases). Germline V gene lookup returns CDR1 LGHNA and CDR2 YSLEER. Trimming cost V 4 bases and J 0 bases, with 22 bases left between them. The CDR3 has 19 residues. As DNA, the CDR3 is TGCGCCAGCAGCCCCCAGGGATCTAGGGGCCTCCACTCTGGAAACACCATATATTTT. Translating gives CASSPQGSRGLHSGNTIYF.

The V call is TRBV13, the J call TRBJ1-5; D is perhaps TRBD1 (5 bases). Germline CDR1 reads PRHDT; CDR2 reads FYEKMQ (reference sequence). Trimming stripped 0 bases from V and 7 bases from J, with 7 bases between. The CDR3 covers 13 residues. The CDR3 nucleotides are TGTGCCAGCAGCTTAGGCCGGGGGCAGCCCCAGCATTTT. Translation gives CASSLGRGQPQHF.

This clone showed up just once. CDR3 sequence reads: CSVRSLAGVGAAETQYF. The CDR3 DNA is TGCAGCGTTAGGTCACTAGCGGGAGTTGGAGCGGCTGAGACCCAGTACTTC. The chain has TRBV29-1 and TRBJ2-5; the match to TRBD2 covers 11 bases. Germline trimming cut 5 bases from V and 5 bases from J; bases unmatched to any gene: 16. CDR1 is SQVTM, CDR2 ANQGSEA, per germline. CDR3 length: 17 residues.

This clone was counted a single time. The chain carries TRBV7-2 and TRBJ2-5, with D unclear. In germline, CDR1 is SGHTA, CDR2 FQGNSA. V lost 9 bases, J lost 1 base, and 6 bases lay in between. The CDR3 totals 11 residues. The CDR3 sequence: CASSIQETQYF. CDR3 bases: TGTGCCAGTAGTATCCAAGAGACCCAGTACTTC.

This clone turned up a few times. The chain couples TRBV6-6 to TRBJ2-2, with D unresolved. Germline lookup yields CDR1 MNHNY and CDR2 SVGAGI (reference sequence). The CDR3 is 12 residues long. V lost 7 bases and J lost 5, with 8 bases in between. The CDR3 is CASISETGELFF. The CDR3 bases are TGTGCCAGCATTTCGGAGACCGGGGAGCTGTTTTTT.

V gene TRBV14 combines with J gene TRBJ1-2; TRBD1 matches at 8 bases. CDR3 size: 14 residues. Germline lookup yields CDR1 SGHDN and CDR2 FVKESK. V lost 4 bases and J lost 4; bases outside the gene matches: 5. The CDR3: CASSPTGGGYGYTF. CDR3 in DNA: TGTGCCAGCAGCCCTACAGGGGGAGGCTATGGCTACACCTTC.

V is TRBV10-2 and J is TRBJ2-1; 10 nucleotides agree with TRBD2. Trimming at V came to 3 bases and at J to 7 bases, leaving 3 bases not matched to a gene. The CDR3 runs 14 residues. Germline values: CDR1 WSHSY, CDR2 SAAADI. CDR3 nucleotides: TGCGCCAGCAGTGAAACTAGCGGGATAAATGAGCAGTTCTTC. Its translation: CASSETSGINEQFF.

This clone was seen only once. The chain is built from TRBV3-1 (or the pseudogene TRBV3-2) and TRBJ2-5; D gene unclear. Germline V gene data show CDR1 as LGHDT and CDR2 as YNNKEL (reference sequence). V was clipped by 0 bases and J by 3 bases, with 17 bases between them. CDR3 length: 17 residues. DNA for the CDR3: TGTGCCAGCAGCCAAGAGTGGGCCTACCTCGAAAAAGAGACCCAGTACTTC. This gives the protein CASSQEWAYLEKETQYF.

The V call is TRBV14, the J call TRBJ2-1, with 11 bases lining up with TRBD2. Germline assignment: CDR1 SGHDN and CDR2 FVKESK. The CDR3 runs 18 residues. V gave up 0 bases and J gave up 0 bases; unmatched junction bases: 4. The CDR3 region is CASSQETSGDSSYNEQFF. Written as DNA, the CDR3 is TGTGCCAGCAGCCAAGAGACTAGCGGGGACAGCTCCTACAATGAGCAGTTCTTC. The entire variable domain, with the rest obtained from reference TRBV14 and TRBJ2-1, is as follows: EAGVTQFPSHSVIEKGQTVTLRCDPISGHDNLYWYRRVMGKEIKFLLHFVKESKQDESGMPNNRFLAERTGGTYSTLKVQPAELEDSGVYFCASSQETSGDSSYNEQFFGPGTRLTVL.

The CDR3 is CASSEAEGSADTQYF. CDR3 sequence (DNA): TGTGCCAGCAGTGAAGCGGAAGGGAGCGCAGATACGCAGTATTTT. The chain combines TRBV6-1 with TRBJ2-3, with D possibly matching TRBD2 (5 bases). V lost 0 bases and J lost 4, with 11 bases in between. CDR1 is MNHNS and CDR2 is SASEGT in the germline V gene. There are 15 residues in the CDR3.